One and the same sample provided the 23 T cell receptor beta chains below, sequenced in a study of blood T cell repertoires in COVID-19. Data came from immunoSEQ multiplex PCR; TCRdb stores just in-frame clones and leaves some out. Altogether around 250,000 clones are present, over 80% being singletons, with the ten largest covering about 2.9%. The sample was PBMCs or T cells enriched from blood (not recorded which). Every receptor here comes from a woman in her thirties or forties who had been exposed to COVID-19.

This sequence joins TRBV30 and TRBJ1-6; D is possibly TRBD1 (5 bases). The germline gives CDR1 GTSNPN, CDR2 SVGIG (reference sequence). CDR3 length: 15 residues. The ends were cut back, 0 bases at V and 7 bases at J, with 13 bases in the middle. CDR3 coding DNA: TGTGCCTGGAGTGTAAAGACAGCCGGGAATTCACCCCTCCACTTT. This codes for CAWSVKTAGNSPLHF.

A single count supports this clone. A junction end diverges from the germline sequence, so it may reflect a read error. Distinct nucleotide sequences in the sample also encode this CDR3. The chain is built from TRBV5-1 and TRBJ1-1, with TRBD1 matching over 7 bases. This CDR3 is built from 13 residues. Germline V gene sequence: CDR1 SGHRS, CDR2 YFSETQ. In DNA form, the CDR3 reads TGTGCCAGCAGCTTAGGGGGCAACACTGAAGCTTTCTTT. Its translation is CASSLGGNTEAFF.

The chain carries TRBV18 and TRBJ1-5, with 8 nucleotides matching TRBD1. Germline V gene data show CDR1 as KGHSH and CDR2 as LQKENI. CDR3 length: 14 amino acids. Germline trimming cut 3 bases from V and 6 bases from J; bases unmatched to any gene: 4. The CDR3 sequence: CASSPDRDVQPQHF. In nucleotides, the CDR3 is TGTGCCAGCTCACCGGACAGGGATGTTCAGCCCCAGCATTTT.

The V call is TRBV7-2, the J call TRBJ2-1; possible D gene TRBD2, 5 bases. The CDR3 is made up of 16 amino acids. Germline CDR1 reads SGHTA; CDR2 reads FQGNSA. V was clipped by 5 bases and J by 6 bases, with 20 bases between them. The CDR3 is CASSPIGTSPANEQFF. Written as DNA, the CDR3 is TGTGCCAGCAGCCCTATAGGAACTAGTCCCGCCAATGAGCAGTTCTTC.

This rearrangement joins TRBV7-6 to TRBJ2-3; D remains unclear. CDR1 SGHVS and CDR2 FNYEAQ come from the germline V gene. The length of the CDR3 is 16 residues. V lost 5 bases and J lost 2, with 17 bases in between. As DNA, the CDR3 is TGTGCCAGCAGCACCGTCCCACAGTCCCCCACAGATACGCAGTATTTT. Protein product: CASSTVPQSPTDTQYF.

This clone showed up just once. This chain links TRBV24-1 with TRBJ2-1; D remains ambiguous. The V end was cut by 6 bases, the J end by 0 bases, with 14 bases between. CDR1 is KGHDR and CDR2 is SFDVKD in the germline V gene. The CDR3 runs 16 residues. The CDR3 DNA reads TGTGCCACCAGTTCAAGACCCAGAGGCTCCTACAATGAGCAGTTCTTC. Translated: CATSSRPRGSYNEQFF.

The chain recombines TRBV18 with TRBJ2-7, with a weak D call TRBD2 (6 bases). This CDR3 has 15 residues. V was cut by 3 bases and J by 2 bases, with 14 bases left in between. Germline V lookup: CDR1 KGHSH, CDR2 LQKENI. CDR3 region: CASSPGSGGPYEQYF. For the CDR3, the DNA is TGTGCCAGCTCACCGGGCTCCGGGGGTCCCTACGAGCAGTACTTC.

This clone was detected only a few times. V is TRBV28 and J is TRBJ1-1; 8 bases are a match to TRBD1. Unmatched junction bases numbered 5, after V lost 1 base and J lost 4 bases. There are 15 residues in the CDR3. CDR1 is MDHEN, CDR2 SYDVKM, per germline. CDR3 amino acids: CASSLSQGAGTEAFF. Written as DNA, the CDR3 is TGTGCCAGCAGTTTATCCCAGGGGGCAGGCACTGAAGCTTTCTTT.

A single count supports this clone. V usage is TRBV2 and J usage is TRBJ2-5; TRBD2 matches 9 bases. The germline CDR1 and CDR2 sequences are SNHLY and FYNNEI. Germline trimming cut 6 bases from V and 5 bases from J; bases unmatched to any gene: 4. The CDR3 consists of 13 residues. CDR3 coding DNA: TGTGCCAGCAGAGCGGGGGGACTGGAGACCCAGTACTTC. This gives the protein CASRAGGLETQYF.

This rearrangement joins TRBV5-5 to TRBJ1-5; tentatively, D is TRBD1 (6 bases). The CDR3 has 15 amino acids. The germline V and J ends were trimmed by 5 bases and 3 bases, with 15 bases remaining between them. The germline V gene encodes CDR1 SGHKS and CDR2 YYEKEE (reference sequence). CDR3 in amino acids: CASSQGSGANQPQHF. The CDR3 DNA follows: TGTGCCAGCAGTCAGGGGTCCGGGGCCAATCAGCCCCAGCATTTT.

This clone was detected only once. This sequence joins TRBV6-2 or TRBV6-3 and TRBJ2-7; tentatively, D is TRBD1 (5 bases). CDR3 length: 13 residues. V was pared by 6 bases and J by 5 bases, with 14 bases between. Germline V gives CDR1 MNHEY, CDR2 SVGEGT. CDR3 in DNA: TGTGCCAGCAGCCCCCCCAGGGTAGACGAGCAGTACTTC. It specifies CASSPPRVDEQYF.

This chain connects TRBV5-6 to TRBJ2-1, with a weak D call TRBD2 (6 bases). The CDR3 extends over 15 amino acids. The germline gives CDR1 SGHDT, CDR2 YYEEEE. V lost 1 base, J lost 7 bases, and 15 bases lay in between. CDR3 sequence reads: CASSLPGGTPNEQFF. CDR3 nucleotides: TGTGCCAGCAGCTTGCCTGGCGGGACCCCTAATGAGCAGTTCTTC. The variable domain in full, completed from reference TRBV5-6 and TRBJ2-1, reads DAGVTQSPTHLIKTRGQQVTLRCSPKSGHDTVSWYQQALGQGPQFIFQYYEEEERQRGNFPDRFSGHQFPNYSSELNVNALLLGDSALYLCASSLPGGTPNEQFFGPGTRLTVL.

This rearrangement joins TRBV7-9 to TRBJ1-2; D not resolved. Between the trimmed V and J ends, which lost 2 bases and 1 base, there was a span of 17 bases. CDR3 length: 17 amino acids. Per germline, CDR1 SEHNR and CDR2 FQNEAQ (reference sequence). The CDR3 region has the DNA TGTGCCAGCAGCTTATTACGGCGAAGCGGTCTTAACTATGGCTACACCTTC. Amino acid sequence: CASSLLRRSGLNYGYTF.

The chain uses TRBV24-1 and TRBJ1-2, with 11 bases that match TRBD1. The CDR3 runs to 15 residues. Germline V gene sequence: CDR1 KGHDR, CDR2 SFDVKD. J was trimmed by 7 bases and V by 3 bases; bases with no gene match: 6. The CDR3 DNA reads TGTGCCACCAGTGATGAGGACAGGGGGCGCGGTGGCTACACCTTC. Translating gives CATSDEDRGRGGYTF.

The chain joins TRBV9 to TRBJ1-4; 9 nucleotides align to TRBD1. Unmatched junction bases numbered 6, after V lost 3 bases and J lost 6 bases. There are 15 residues in the CDR3. From germline, CDR1 is SGDLS and CDR2 YYNGEE. The CDR3: CASSASGTGYEKLFF. CDR3 nucleotides: TGTGCCAGCAGCGCCTCCGGGACAGGGTATGAAAAACTGTTTTTT. Looking up the rest from reference TRBV9 and TRBJ1-4 gives the full variable domain: DSGVTQTPKHLITATGQRVTLRCSPRSGDLSVYWYQQSLDQGLQFLIQYYNGEERAKGNILERFSAQQFPDLHSELNLSSLELGDSALYFCASSASGTGYEKLFFGSGTQLSVL.

The gene calls are TRBV5-1 and TRBJ1-4; D might be TRBD1 (5 bases). V lost 2 bases, J lost 5 bases, and 10 bases lay in between. From germline, CDR1 is SGHRS and CDR2 YFSETQ. This CDR3 comprises 14 residues. DNA for the CDR3: TGCGCCAGCAGCTTCCAGGGAAAGAATGAAAAACTGTTTTTT. Its translation is CASSFQGKNEKLFF.

CDR3 nucleotide sequence: TGTGCCAGCAGTGAAGCGCTGGGACACCGAAACGGAAACACCATATATTTT. Amino acids: CASSEALGHRNGNTIYF. The chain combines TRBV6-1 with TRBJ1-3; D possibly corresponds to TRBD1 (6 bases). The CDR3 extends over 17 amino acids. Germline loops: CDR1 MNHNS, CDR2 SASEGT. Trimming shortened V by 0 bases and J by 4 bases, and 16 bases separated the two germline ends.

This chain joins TRBV29-1 and TRBJ1-2; 7 bases agree with TRBD1. V shed 6 bases and J 7 bases; nucleotides not matched to a gene: 14. Per germline, CDR1 SQVTM and CDR2 ANQGSEA. The CDR3 covers 14 residues. This CDR3 reads CSVPDRVQGSGYTF. The CDR3 DNA reads as TGCAGCGTCCCCGACAGGGTTCAAGGTAGTGGCTACACCTTC.

This CDR3 reads CASTHTLNYGYTF. In nucleotides, the CDR3 is TGTGCCAGCACCCACACCTTAAACTATGGCTACACCTTC. V and J are TRBV11-2 and TRBJ1-2; D remains unclear. V gave up 7 bases and J gave up 2 bases, with 11 bases separating them. The CDR3 is 13 amino acids. CDR1 SGHAT and CDR2 FQNNGV come from the germline V gene.

This clone has just one count. The chain couples TRBV4-3 to TRBJ1-1, with 7 bases that match TRBD1. Unmatched junction bases numbered 4, after V lost 2 bases and J lost 1 base. CDR1 and CDR2 (germline): LGHNA, YSLEER. The CDR3 has 15 residues. The CDR3 loop reads CASSQQGQANTEAFF. The CDR3 DNA follows: TGCGCCAGCAGCCAACAAGGACAGGCGAACACTGAAGCTTTCTTT.

The chain joins TRBV28 to TRBJ2-7; TRBD1 might be the D (6 bases). The V end lost 4 bases, the J end lost 2 bases, and 12 bases lay between the germline ends. The germline V gene encodes CDR1 MDHEN and CDR2 SYDVKM. The CDR3 covers 14 residues. DNA of the CDR3: TGTGCCAGCAGTTCCCCCCGGACAGCCTACGAGCAGTACTTC. Encoded protein: CASSSPRTAYEQYF.

The chain's CDR3 is CASSPHLSYTQYF. The DNA for the CDR3 is TGTGCCAGCAGCCCCCACTTGAGCTATACGCAGTATTTT. The chain joins TRBV4-2 to TRBJ2-3; D is ambiguous. The CDR3 sequence is 13 residues long. Trimming cost V 4 bases and J 7 bases, with 12 bases left between them. Germline CDR1 LGHNA, CDR2 YNFKEQ.

The chain couples TRBV10-3 to TRBJ2-3; 10 nucleotides align to TRBD2. The germline V gene has CDR1 ENHRY and CDR2 SYGVKD. Germline trimming cut 2 bases from V and 2 bases from J; bases unmatched to any gene: 7. The CDR3 sequence is 17 residues long. For the CDR3, the DNA is TGTGCCATCAGTGAGCCGAGGACTAGCGGAACCACAGATACGCAGTATTTT. Its translation is CAISEPRTSGTTDTQYF.